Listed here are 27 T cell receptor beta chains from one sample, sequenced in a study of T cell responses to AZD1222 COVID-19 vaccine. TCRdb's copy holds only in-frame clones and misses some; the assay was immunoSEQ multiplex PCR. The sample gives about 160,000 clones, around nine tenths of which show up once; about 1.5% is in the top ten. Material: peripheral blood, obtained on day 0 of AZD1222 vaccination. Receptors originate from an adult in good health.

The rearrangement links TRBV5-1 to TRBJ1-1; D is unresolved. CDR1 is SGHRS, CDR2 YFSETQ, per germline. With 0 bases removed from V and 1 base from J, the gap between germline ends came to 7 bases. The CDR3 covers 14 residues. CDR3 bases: TGCGCCAGCAGCTTGGAGGTAGGGAACACTGAAGCTTTCTTT. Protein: CASSLEVGNTEAFF.

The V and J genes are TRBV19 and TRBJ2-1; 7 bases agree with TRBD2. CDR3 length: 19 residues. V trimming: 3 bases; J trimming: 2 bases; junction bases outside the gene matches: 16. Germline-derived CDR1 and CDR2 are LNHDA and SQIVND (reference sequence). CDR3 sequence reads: CASSIDTHSSGRAYNEQFF. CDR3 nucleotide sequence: TGTGCCAGTAGTATTGACACTCACTCGTCGGGGAGGGCCTACAATGAGCAGTTCTTC.

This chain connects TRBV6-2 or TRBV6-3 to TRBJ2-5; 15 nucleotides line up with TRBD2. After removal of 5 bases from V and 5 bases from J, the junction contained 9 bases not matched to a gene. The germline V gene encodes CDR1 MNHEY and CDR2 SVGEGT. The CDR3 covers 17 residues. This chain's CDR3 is CASSPRGLAGGGETQYF. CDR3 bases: TGTGCCAGCAGTCCCCGGGGACTAGCGGGAGGAGGCGAGACCCAGTACTTC.

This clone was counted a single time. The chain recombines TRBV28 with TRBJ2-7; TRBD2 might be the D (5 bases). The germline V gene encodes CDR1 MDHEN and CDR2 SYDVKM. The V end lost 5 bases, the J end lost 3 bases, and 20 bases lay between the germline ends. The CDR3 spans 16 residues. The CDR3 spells CASSPTGRLMGYEQYF. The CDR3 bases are TGTGCCAGCAGTCCTACGGGGAGATTAATGGGCTACGAGCAGTACTTC.

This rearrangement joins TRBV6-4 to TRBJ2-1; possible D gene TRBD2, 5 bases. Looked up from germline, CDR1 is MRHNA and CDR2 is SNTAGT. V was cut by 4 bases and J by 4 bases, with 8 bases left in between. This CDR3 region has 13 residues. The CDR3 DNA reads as TGTGCCAGCAGTGCTGGCGGGTACAATGAGCAGTTCTTC. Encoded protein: CASSAGGYNEQFF.

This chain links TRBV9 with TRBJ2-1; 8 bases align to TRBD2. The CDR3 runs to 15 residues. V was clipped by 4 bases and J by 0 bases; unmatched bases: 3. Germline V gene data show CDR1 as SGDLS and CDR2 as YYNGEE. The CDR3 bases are TGTGCCAGCAGCTTAGCGGGGAGCTCCTACAATGAGCAGTTCTTC. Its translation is CASSLAGSSYNEQFF.

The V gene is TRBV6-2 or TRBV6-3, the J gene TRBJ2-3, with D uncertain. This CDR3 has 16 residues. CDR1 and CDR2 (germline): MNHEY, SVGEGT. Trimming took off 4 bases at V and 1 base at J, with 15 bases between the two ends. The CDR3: CASSLSGGVRTDTQYF. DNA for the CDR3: TGTGCCAGCAGTTTGTCAGGTGGTGTTCGCACAGATACGCAGTATTTT.

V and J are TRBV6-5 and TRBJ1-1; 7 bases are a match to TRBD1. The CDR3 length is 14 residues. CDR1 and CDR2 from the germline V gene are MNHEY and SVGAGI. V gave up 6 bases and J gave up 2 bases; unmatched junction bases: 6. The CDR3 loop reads CASRTGTANTEAFF. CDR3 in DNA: TGTGCCAGCAGAACCGGGACAGCCAACACTGAAGCTTTCTTT.

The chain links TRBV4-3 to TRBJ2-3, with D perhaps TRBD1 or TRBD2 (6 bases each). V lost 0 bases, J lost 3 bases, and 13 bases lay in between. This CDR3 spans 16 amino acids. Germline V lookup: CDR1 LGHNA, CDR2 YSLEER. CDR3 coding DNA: TGCGCCAGCAGCCAAGATAGGGGGGATTGGACAGATACGCAGTATTTT. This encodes CASSQDRGDWTDTQYF.

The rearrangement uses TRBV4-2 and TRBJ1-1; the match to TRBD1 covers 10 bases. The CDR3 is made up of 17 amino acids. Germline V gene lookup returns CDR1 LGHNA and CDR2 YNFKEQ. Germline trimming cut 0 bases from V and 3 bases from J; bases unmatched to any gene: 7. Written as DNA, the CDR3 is TGTGCCAGCAGCCAAGAAGACAGGGGGCGAGGGGACACTGAAGCTTTCTTT. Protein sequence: CASSQEDRGRGDTEAFF.

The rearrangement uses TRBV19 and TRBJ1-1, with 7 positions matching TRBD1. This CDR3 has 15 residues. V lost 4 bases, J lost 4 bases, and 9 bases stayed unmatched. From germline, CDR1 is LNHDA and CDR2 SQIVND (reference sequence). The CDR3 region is CASSTLRTGSTEAFF. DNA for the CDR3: TGTGCCAGTAGTACCCTTCGGACAGGATCCACTGAAGCTTTCTTT.

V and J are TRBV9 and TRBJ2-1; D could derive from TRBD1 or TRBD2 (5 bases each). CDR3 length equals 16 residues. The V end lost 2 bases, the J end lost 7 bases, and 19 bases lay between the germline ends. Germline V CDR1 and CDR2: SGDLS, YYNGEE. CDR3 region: CASSVDPGRGKNEQFF. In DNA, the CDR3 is TGTGCCAGCAGCGTCGATCCGGGGCGAGGGAAAAATGAGCAGTTCTTC.

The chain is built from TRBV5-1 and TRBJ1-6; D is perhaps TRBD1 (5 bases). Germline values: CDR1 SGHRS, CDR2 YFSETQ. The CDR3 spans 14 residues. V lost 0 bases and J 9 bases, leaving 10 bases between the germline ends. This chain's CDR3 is CASSLEVGGSPLHF. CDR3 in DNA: TGCGCCAGCAGCTTGGAAGTGGGGGGTTCACCCCTCCACTTT.

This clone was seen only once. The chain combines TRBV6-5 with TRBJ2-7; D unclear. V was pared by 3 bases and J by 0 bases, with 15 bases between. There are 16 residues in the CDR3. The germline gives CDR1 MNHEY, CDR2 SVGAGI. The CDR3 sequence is CASSYSPQGHSYEQYF. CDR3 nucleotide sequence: TGTGCCAGCAGTTATTCCCCCCAAGGCCACTCCTACGAGCAGTACTTC.

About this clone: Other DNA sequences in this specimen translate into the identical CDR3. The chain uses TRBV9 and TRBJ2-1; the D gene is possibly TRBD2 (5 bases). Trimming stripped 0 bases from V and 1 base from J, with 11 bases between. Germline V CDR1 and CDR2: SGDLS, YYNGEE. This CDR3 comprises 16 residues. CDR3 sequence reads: CASSVATSGSYNEQFF. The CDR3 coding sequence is TGTGCCAGCAGCGTAGCTACGAGCGGATCCTACAATGAGCAGTTCTTC.

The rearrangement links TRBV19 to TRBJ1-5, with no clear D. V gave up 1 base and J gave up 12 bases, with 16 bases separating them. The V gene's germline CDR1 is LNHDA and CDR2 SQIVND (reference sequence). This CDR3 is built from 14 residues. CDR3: CASSIALRDPLQHF. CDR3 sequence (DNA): TGTGCCAGTAGTATAGCCCTCCGGGATCCCCTCCAGCATTTT.

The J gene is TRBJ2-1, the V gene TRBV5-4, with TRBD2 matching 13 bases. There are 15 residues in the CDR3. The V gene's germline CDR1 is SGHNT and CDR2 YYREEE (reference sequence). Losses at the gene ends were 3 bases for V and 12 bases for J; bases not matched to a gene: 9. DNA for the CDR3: TGTGCCAGCAGCTCCGGGACTAGCGGGACAAAAGTGCAGTTCTTC. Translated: CASSSGTSGTKVQFF.

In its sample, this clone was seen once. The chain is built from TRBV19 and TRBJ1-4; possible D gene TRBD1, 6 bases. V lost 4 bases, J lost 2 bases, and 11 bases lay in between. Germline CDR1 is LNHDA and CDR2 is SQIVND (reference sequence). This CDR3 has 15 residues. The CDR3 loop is CASSNTGSTNEKLFF. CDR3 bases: TGTGCCAGTAGTAACACAGGGTCCACTAATGAAAAACTGTTTTTT. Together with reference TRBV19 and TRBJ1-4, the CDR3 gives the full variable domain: DGGITQSPKYLFRKEGQNVTLSCEQNLNHDAMYWYRQDPGQGLRLIYYSQIVNDFQKGDIAEGYSVSREKKESFPLTVTSAQKNPTAFYLCASSNTGSTNEKLFFGSGTQLSVL.

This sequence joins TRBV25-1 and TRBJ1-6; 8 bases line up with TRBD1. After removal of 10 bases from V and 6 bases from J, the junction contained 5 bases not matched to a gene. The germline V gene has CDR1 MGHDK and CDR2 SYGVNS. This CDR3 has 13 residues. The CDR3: CATGGAGNSPLHF. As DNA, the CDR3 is TGTGCCACAGGGGGCGCGGGTAATTCACCCCTCCACTTT. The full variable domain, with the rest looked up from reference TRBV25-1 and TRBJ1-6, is EADIYQTPRYLVIGTGKKITLECSQTMGHDKMYWYQQDPGMELHLIHYSYGVNSTEKGDLSSESTVSRIRTEHFPLTLESARPSHTSQYLCATGGAGNSPLHFGNGTRLTVT.

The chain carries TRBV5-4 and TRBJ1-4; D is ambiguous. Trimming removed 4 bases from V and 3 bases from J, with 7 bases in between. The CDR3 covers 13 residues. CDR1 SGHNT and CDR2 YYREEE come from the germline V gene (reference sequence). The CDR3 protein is CASSLKANEKLFF. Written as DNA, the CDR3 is TGTGCCAGCAGCCTGAAGGCTAATGAAAAACTGTTTTTT. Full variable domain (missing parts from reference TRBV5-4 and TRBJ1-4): ETGVTQSPTHLIKTRGQQVTLRCSSQSGHNTVSWYQQALGQGPQFIFQYYREEENGRGNFPPRFSGLQFPNYSSELNVNALELDDSALYLCASSLKANEKLFFGSGTQLSVL.

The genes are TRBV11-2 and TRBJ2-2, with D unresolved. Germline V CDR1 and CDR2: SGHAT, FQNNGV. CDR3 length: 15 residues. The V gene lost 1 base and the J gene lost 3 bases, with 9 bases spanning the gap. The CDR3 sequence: CASSLAFWDTGELFF. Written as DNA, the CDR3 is TGTGCCAGCAGCTTAGCTTTCTGGGACACCGGGGAGCTGTTTTTT.

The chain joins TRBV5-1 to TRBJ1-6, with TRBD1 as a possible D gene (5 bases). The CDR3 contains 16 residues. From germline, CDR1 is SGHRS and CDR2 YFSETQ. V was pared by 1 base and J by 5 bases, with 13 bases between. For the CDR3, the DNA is TGCGCCAGCAGCTTGCACCTGGGGGTAGATAATTCACCCCTCCACTTT. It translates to CASSLHLGVDNSPLHF.

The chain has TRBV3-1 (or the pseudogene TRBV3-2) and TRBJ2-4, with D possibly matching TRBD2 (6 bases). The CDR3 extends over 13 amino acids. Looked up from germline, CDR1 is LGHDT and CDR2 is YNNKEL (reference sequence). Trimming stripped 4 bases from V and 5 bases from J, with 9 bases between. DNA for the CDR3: TGTGCCAGCAGCCCGGACTACCAAAACATTCAGTACTTC. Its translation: CASSPDYQNIQYF.

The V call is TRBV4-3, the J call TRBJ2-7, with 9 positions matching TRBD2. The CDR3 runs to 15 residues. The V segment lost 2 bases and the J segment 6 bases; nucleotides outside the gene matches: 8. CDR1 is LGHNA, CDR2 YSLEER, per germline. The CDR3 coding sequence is TGCGCCAGCAGCCAAACGCGGGGGGGATTTAGCGAGCAGTACTTC. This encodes CASSQTRGGFSEQYF.

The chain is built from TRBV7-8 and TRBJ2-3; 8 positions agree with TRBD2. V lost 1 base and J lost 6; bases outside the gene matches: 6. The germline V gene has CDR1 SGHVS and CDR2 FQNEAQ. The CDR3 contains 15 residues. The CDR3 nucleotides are TGTGCCAGCAGCTTAGGAGCGGGGGACGAGGATACGCAGTATTTT. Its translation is CASSLGAGDEDTQYF.

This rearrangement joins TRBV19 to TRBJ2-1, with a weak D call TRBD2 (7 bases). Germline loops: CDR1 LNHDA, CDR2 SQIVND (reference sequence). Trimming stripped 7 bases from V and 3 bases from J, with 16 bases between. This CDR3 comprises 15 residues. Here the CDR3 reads CASTIGLGGYNEQFF. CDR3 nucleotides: TGTGCCAGTACCATAGGACTAGGGGGCTACAATGAGCAGTTCTTC.

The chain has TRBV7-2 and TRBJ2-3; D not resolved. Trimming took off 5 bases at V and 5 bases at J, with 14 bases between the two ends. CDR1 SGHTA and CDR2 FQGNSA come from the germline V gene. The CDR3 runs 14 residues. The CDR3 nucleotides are TGTGCCAGCAGCGATGGACCCGCTTTAGATACGCAGTATTTT. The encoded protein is CASSDGPALDTQYF.